This is a list of T cell receptor beta chains from one sample in a study of shared clonotypes between healthy human individuals. Using immunoSEQ multiplex PCR, the repertoire was profiled, and TCRdb retains in-frame clones only, with some absent. The data contain around 1.1 million clones, around 82% of them seen just once; the ten biggest clones take up 0.55% to 0.7%. The sample comprised memory CD4+ T cells from PBMCs. The receptor source for this set is a young man in good health. Some clones in this sample may be carry-over from other donors' samples. CDR3s include the opening cysteine and the closing phenylalanine or tryptophan. Each record gives: clone size, J gene, D gene, V gene, CDR3 protein, CDR3 DNA. D genes are given only for firm matches. A clone size is listed for some rows: how often the clone was seen (once, few, many), or a class if it is expanded.

>once|TRBJ2-6|NA|TRBV4-1
CASSQVIGSGANVLTF
TGCGCCAGCAGCCAAGTAATTGGCTCTGGGGCCAACGTCCTGACTTTC
>NA|TRBJ1-5|NA|TRBV15
CATSQARGPGQPQHF
TGTGCCACCAGTCAAGCCCGAGGGCCGGGTCAGCCCCAGCATTTT
>NA|TRBJ1-2|NA|TRBV6-5
CASGTGGYTF
TGTGCCAGCGGAACAGGTGGCTACACCTTC
>NA|TRBJ1-4|NA|TRBV7-9
CASSLGAGKDEKLFF
TGTGCCAGCAGCTTAGGCGCAGGGAAGGATGAAAAACTGTTTTTT
>NA|TRBJ2-2|TRBD1|TRBV19
CASREGTGVHGELFF
TGTGCCAGTAGGGAGGGGACAGGGGTTCACGGGGAGCTGTTTTTT
>NA|TRBJ1-1|NA|TRBV7-2
CASSLGTEWKAFF
TGTGCCAGCAGCTTAGGGACGGAATGGAAAGCTTTCTTT
>NA|TRBJ1-3|NA|TRBV9
CASSVASGTIYF
TGTGCCAGCAGCGTAGCTTCGGGCACCATATATTTT
>NA|TRBJ1-5|NA|TRBV2
CASGAAARDQPQHF
TGTGCCAGCGGGGCCGCTGCCCGAGATCAGCCCCAGCATTTT
>NA|TRBJ2-2|NA|TRBV11-3
CASSLFSGELFF
TGTGCCAGCAGCTTGTTTTCCGGGGAGCTGTTTTTT
>few|TRBJ2-7|NA|TRBV28
CASSSRDSWQQYF
TGTGCCAGCAGTTCACGGGACTCTTGGCAGCAGTACTTC
>NA|TRBJ2-5|NA|TRBV7-2
CASSLALLETQYF
TGTGCCAGCAGCTTAGCGCTTTTGGAGACCCAGTACTTC
>few|TRBJ1-1|NA|TRBV29-1
CSVDGLNTEAFF
TGCAGCGTGGACGGATTGAACACTGAAGCTTTCTTT
>NA|TRBJ2-1|NA|TRBV18
CASSPFRGSGTNEQFF
TGTGCCAGCTCACCTTTTCGGGGATCTGGTACGAATGAGCAGTTCTTC
>NA|TRBJ1-5|NA|TRBV5-6
CASSLGPNQPQHF
TGTGCCAGCAGCTTGGGCCCTAATCAGCCCCAGCATTTT
>few|TRBJ2-3|NA|TRBV9
CASSVVAGTDTQYF
TGTGCCAGCAGCGTAGTGGCAGGCACAGATACGCAGTATTTT
>few|TRBJ1-1|NA|TRBV11-2
CASSLDNTEAFF
TGTGCCAGCAGCTTAGATAACACTGAAGCTTTCTTT
>NA|TRBJ2-7|TRBD2|TRBV2
CASSRLAGGPSYEQYF
TGTGCCAGCAGTCGACTAGCGGGAGGGCCGTCCTACGAGCAGTACTTC
>NA|TRBJ2-1|NA|TRBV11-2
CASSPRDPTEQFF
TGTGCCAGCAGCCCCAGGGACCCCACTGAGCAGTTCTTC
>NA|TRBJ2-7|TRBD2|TRBV4-1
CASSQTPVGTSSYEQYF
TGCGCCAGCAGCCAGACCCCAGTAGGGACTAGCTCCTACGAGCAGTACTTC
>NA|TRBJ1-3|TRBD1|TRBV4-1
CASSQDGRGRSGNTIYF
TGCGCCAGCAGCCAAGATGGCAGGGGGCGCTCTGGAAACACCATATATTTT
>NA|TRBJ1-5|NA|TRBV28
CASTVSQGRNQPQHF
TGTGCCAGCACGGTATCCCAGGGGCGCAATCAGCCCCAGCATTTT
>NA|TRBJ2-1|TRBD2|TRBV28
CATIWTSGSSEQFF
TGTGCCACAATCTGGACTAGCGGGAGTAGTGAGCAGTTCTTC
>once|TRBJ2-2|TRBD1|TRBV7-9
CASRKDRVGAGELFF
TGTGCCAGCAGAAAAGACAGGGTTGGTGCCGGGGAGCTGTTTTTT
>NA|TRBJ2-3|NA|TRBV6-4
CASSDSGPTDTQYF
TGTGCCAGCAGTGACTCAGGGCCCACAGATACGCAGTATTTT
>NA|TRBJ2-2|TRBD2|TRBV6-1
CASSALAPSGSKVYTGELFF
TGTGCCAGCAGTGCCCTGGCGCCTAGCGGGAGCAAAGTTTATACCGGGGAGCTGTTTTTT
>NA|TRBJ1-1|NA|TRBV15
CATSGTGFTEAFF
TGTGCCACCAGCGGTACAGGTTTCACTGAAGCTTTCTTT
>many|TRBJ1-2|TRBD1|TRBV28
CASTGTEEVRGGYTF
TGTGCCAGCACCGGGACAGAAGAAGTACGCGGTGGCTACACCTTC
>NA|TRBJ2-5|TRBD1|TRBV7-6
CASSFADRGHQYF
TGTGCCAGCAGCTTCGCAGACAGGGGGCATCAGTACTTC
>NA|TRBJ1-2|NA|TRBV28
CASSLWQGGNYGYTF
TGTGCCAGCAGTTTATGGCAGGGCGGTAATTATGGCTACACCTTC
>NA|TRBJ2-5|NA|TRBV28
CASSLRVETQYF
TGTGCCAGCAGTTTGAGGGTGGAGACCCAGTACTTC
>once|TRBJ2-7|TRBD2|TRBV4-1
CASSLILADSSYEQYF
TGCGCCAGCAGCCTCATACTAGCGGATAGCTCCTACGAGCAGTACTTC
>NA|TRBJ1-5|TRBD1|TRBV30
CAWSGQGGQPQHF
TGTGCCTGGAGCGGACAGGGAGGGCAGCCCCAGCATTTT
>NA|TRBJ2-7|TRBD1|TRBV7-9
CASSLGLGTGSPEQYF
TGTGCCAGCAGCTTGGGTTTAGGGACAGGGTCCCCCGAGCAGTACTTC
>NA|TRBJ1-4|NA|TRBV18
CASSPLGTLREKLFF
TGTGCCAGCTCACCCCTGGGGACGTTGAGGGAAAAACTGTTTTTT
>NA|TRBJ1-2|NA|TRBV7-3
CASSFNTGYGYTF
TGTGCCAGCAGCTTTAACACAGGCTATGGCTACACCTTC
>NA|TRBJ2-3|TRBD1|TRBV6-5
CASSLATGEGTDTQYF
TGTGCCAGCAGTTTGGCTACAGGGGAAGGCACAGATACGCAGTATTTT
>once|TRBJ2-7|TRBD2|TRBV6-6
CASSYGREIYEQYF
TGTGCCAGCAGTTACGGGCGGGAGATCTACGAGCAGTACTTC
>NA|TRBJ2-7|TRBD2|TRBV11-1
CASSVSGAISYEQYF
TGTGCCAGCAGCGTCAGCGGGGCTATATCCTACGAGCAGTACTTC
>NA|TRBJ1-1|NA|TRBV28
CASSAVSRTEAFF
TGTGCCAGCAGTGCCGTGTCGAGGACTGAAGCTTTCTTT
>few|TRBJ2-7|TRBD2|TRBV7-2
CASSLTGTSLYEQYF
TGTGCCAGCAGTTTAACCGGGACTAGCTTATACGAGCAGTACTTC
>many|TRBJ1-1|NA|TRBV11-2
CASSSLVGIKGTEAFF
TGTGCCAGCAGCTCCCTGGTAGGAATCAAGGGGACTGAAGCTTTCTTT